This T cell receptor (beta chain) was identified during a study of blood T cells in healthy people across ages. Study-wide results and limits: Unsorted PBMCs ruled out conclusive naive versus antigen-experienced comparison. It was the long-lived donors that had more naive CD4+ cells and higher diversity than aged donors. Donor CMV status, an unknown factor, possibly confounded changes in expanded clonotypes.

It was with a sample-barcoded 5' primer and a J-beta primer mix that a second PCR of roughly 7 to 12 cycles was run. Each cDNA molecule, via a template-switch adaptor with 12 random nucleotides, was tagged. TCRdb analysed the 5' RACE reads with MiXCR anew, one entry per CDR3 protein. The sample contains approximately 800,000 distinct CDR3 sequences, 36% of which appear only once. CDR1 is SGHRS and CDR2 is YFSETQ in the germline V gene. The CDR3 totals 12 residues. V lost 7 bases and J lost 2, with 6 bases in between. About this clonotype: Antigen: not known.

The V gene is TRBV5-1, the J gene TRBJ2-2, with D unresolved. This TCR was recovered from a man between 18 and 29 years old in good health. Input material: blood. CDR3 loop: CASQKNTGELFF. CDR3 DNA sequence: TGCGCCAGCCAGAAAAACACCGGGGAGCTGTTTTTT.